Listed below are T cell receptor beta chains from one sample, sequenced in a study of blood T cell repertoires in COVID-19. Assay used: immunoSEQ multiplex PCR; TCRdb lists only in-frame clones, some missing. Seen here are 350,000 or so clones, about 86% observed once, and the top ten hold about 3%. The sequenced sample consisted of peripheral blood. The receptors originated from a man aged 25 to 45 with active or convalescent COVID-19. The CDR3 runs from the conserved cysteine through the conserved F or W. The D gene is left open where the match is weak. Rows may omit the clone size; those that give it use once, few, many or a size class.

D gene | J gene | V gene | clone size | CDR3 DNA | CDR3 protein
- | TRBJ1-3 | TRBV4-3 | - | TGCGCCAGCAGCCGGCAAGAGGGGGAACCTGGAAACACCATATATTTT | CASSRQEGEPGNTIYF
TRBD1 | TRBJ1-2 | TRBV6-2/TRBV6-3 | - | TGTGCCAGCAGTGACAGGGACATACCAACTAACTATGGCTACACCTTC | CASSDRDIPTNYGYTF
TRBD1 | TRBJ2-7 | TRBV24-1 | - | TGTGCCACCAGTGACGGACAGGTCCAGCAGTACTTC | CATSDGQVQQYF
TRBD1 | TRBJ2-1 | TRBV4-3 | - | TGCGCCAGCAGCCAAGGGACAGGGCTCTACAATGAGCAGTTCTTC | CASSQGTGLYNEQFF
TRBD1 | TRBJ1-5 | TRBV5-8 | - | TGTGCCAGCAGCCCGGGACAGGGGGGACAGCCCCAGCATTTT | CASSPGQGGQPQHF
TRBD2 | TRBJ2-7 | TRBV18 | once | TGTGCCAGCTCGGGACTAGCGGCAGACGAGCAGTACTTC | CASSGLAADEQYF
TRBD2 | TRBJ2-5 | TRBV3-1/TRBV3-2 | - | TGTGCCAGCACCCTAGCTGCTAGCGGACAAGAGACCCAGTACTTC | CASTLAASGQETQYF
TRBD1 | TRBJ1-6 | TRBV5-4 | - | TGTGCCAGCAGCTTAGACGACCGGGACAGTGGTTCACCCCTCCACTTT | CASSLDDRDSGSPLHF
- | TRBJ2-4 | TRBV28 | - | TGTGCCAGCAGGGCGAGACTAGCCAAAAACATTCAGTACTTC | CASRARLAKNIQYF
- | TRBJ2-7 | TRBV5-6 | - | TGTGCCAGCAGCTTAAGGGGAAGGCAGTACTTC | CASSLRGRQYF
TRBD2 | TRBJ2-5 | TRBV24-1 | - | TGTGCCACCAGTGACCCACTAGCGGGGGTCCAAGAGACCCAGTACTTC | CATSDPLAGVQETQYF
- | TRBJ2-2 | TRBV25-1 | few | TGTGCCAGCAGTGAGAGGGAGGCCGGGGAGCTGTTTTTT | CASSEREAGELFF
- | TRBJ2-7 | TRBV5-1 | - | TGCGCCAGCACGACAGGTCCCCTCGGCGAGCAGTACTTC | CASTTGPLGEQYF
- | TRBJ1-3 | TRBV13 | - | TGTGCCAGCAGCCCCCCGGGAACCTCTGGAAACACCATATATTTT | CASSPPGTSGNTIYF
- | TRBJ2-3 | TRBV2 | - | TGTGCCACCCCACGAGCTGTTGGTGGCACAGATACGCAGTATTTT | CATPRAVGGTDTQYF
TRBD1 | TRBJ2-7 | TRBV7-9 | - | TGTGCCAGCAGCTTAAAACCCGGACAGGGTGCAACCTCCTACGAGCAGTACTTC | CASSLKPGQGATSYEQYF
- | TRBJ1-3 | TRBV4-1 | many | TGCGCCAGCAGCCAAGATAGGCAGACTAGCTCTGGAAACACCATATATTTT | CASSQDRQTSSGNTIYF